The T cell receptor beta chain described here comes from a study of T-cell reconstitution after alpha-beta-depleted transplantation in children. The sample holds many counts of this clonotype. Unique molecular identifiers were incorporated during preparation of the TCRbeta library. Using its own MiXCR run on the PCR reads, TCRdb lists one record per CDR3 protein. In the table there are hundreds of thousands of distinct CDR3 sequences, about an eighth of which are singletons. Specimen: PBMCs, collected from the stem cell graft. The TCR sequence derives from a human donor who donated a stem cell graft to a child with Fanconi anemia.

The CDR3 region is CASSLQGQIDEQFF. For the CDR3, the DNA is TGCGCCAGCAGCTTGCAGGGACAGATCGATGAGCAGTTCTTC. V usage is TRBV5-1 and J usage is TRBJ2-1, with 7 nucleotides matching TRBD1. CDR3 length: 14 amino acids. J lost 8 bases, V lost 1 base, and 6 bases had no gene match. Germline V gene sequence: CDR1 SGHRS, CDR2 YFSETQ.